The 10 T cell receptor beta chains presented below share a single source sample, sequenced in a study of blood T cell repertoires in COVID-19. Generated by immunoSEQ multiplex PCR, the TCRdb table keeps only in-frame clones and is missing some. This repertoire shows some 450,000 clones, 70% to 90% found once; its top ten account for around 12%. The sequenced sample was peripheral blood. The receptor source for this set is a woman aged 45 to 65 with COVID-19, enrolled during active disease.

This rearrangement joins TRBV7-2 to TRBJ2-7; maybe TRBD1 (7 bases). Trimming removed 5 bases at V and 2 bases at J, with 16 bases between. This CDR3 contains 15 residues. Looked up from germline, CDR1 is SGHTA and CDR2 is FQGNSA. This CDR3 reads CASSPLSGQAYEQYF. For the CDR3, the DNA is TGTGCCAGCAGCCCCCTTAGCGGACAGGCCTACGAGCAGTACTTC.

The DNA for the CDR3 is TGTGCCAGCAGTTACACGACAGGGGATAACCCTGAAGCTTTCTTT. Protein: CASSYTTGDNPEAFF. The V and J genes are TRBV6-6 and TRBJ1-1, with 8 bases that match TRBD1. This CDR3 has 15 residues. Per germline, CDR1 MNHNY and CDR2 SVGAGI (reference sequence). The V and J ends lost 2 bases and 6 bases, in that order; junction bases with no gene match: 8.

The chain uses TRBV12-3 or TRBV12-4 and TRBJ1-1; D is unclear. CDR3 length: 13 amino acids. The V end was cut by 3 bases, the J end by 3 bases, with 8 bases between. For the CDR3, the DNA is TGTGCCAGCAGTTTCGGGGTCGACACTGAAGCTTTCTTT. Its protein product is CASSFGVDTEAFF.

This clone came up many times. The V call is TRBV5-6, the J call TRBJ2-7, with TRBD1 matching over 12 bases. Losses at the gene ends were 2 bases for V and 7 bases for J; bases not matched to a gene: 10. From germline, CDR1 is SGHDT and CDR2 YYEEEE. CDR3 length: 16 amino acids. The CDR3 loop reads CASSLEPGQGAREQYF. The DNA for the CDR3 is TGTGCCAGCAGCTTAGAACCGGGACAGGGGGCGCGGGAGCAGTACTTC.

The chain has TRBV6-5 and TRBJ2-7; the D is unclear. Trimming removed 5 bases at V and 0 bases at J, with 8 bases between. CDR1 and CDR2 (germline): MNHEY, SVGAGI. The CDR3 has 13 residues. The CDR3 reads CASSLGFSYEQYF. CDR3 sequence (DNA): TGTGCCAGCAGTCTGGGCTTCTCCTACGAGCAGTACTTC.

This clone was counted between two and nine times. The chain carries TRBV19 and TRBJ1-5; D is undetermined. Germline V CDR1 and CDR2: LNHDA, SQIVND (reference sequence). V lost 4 bases, J lost 1 base, and 11 bases lay in between. The CDR3 loop spans 15 amino acids. The DNA of the CDR3 is TGTGCCAGTAGTAGTCCCTTAATGAGCAATCAGCCCCAGCATTTT. Residues: CASSSPLMSNQPQHF.

The gene calls are TRBV4-1 and TRBJ2-5, with 13 bases that match TRBD2. Germline-derived CDR1 and CDR2 are MGHRA and YSYEKL. The CDR3 has 17 residues. Trimming removed 0 bases from V and 3 bases from J; junction bases left unmatched: 4. Here the CDR3 DNA reads TGCGCCAGCAGCCAAGAACCAGGACTAGCGGGGGAAGAGACCCAGTACTTC. Translating gives CASSQEPGLAGEETQYF.

The J gene is TRBJ2-4, the V gene TRBV20-1; TRBD2 agrees at 8 bases. Germline V gene lookup returns CDR1 DFQATT and CDR2 SNEGSKA (reference sequence). With 6 bases clipped from V and 8 bases from J, the junction kept 3 bases outside the gene matches. The CDR3 consists of 11 residues. CDR3 residues: CSAAGEDIQYF. In nucleotides, the CDR3 is TGCAGTGCAGCGGGAGAGGACATTCAGTACTTC.

J is TRBJ2-2 and V is TRBV5-1, with D possibly matching TRBD2 (6 bases). CDR1 and CDR2 from the germline V gene are SGHRS and YFSETQ. The V and J ends lost 1 base and 7 bases respectively, with 14 bases between them. The CDR3 has 15 amino acids. This CDR3 is CASSLIGGGNGELFF. DNA of the CDR3: TGCGCCAGCAGCTTGATAGGCGGCGGGAACGGGGAGCTGTTTTTT.

Turning to this clone: This specimen includes other DNA sequences encoding the same CDR3. The genes are TRBV6-5 and TRBJ1-3, with 7 bases fitting TRBD1. Germline values: CDR1 MNHEY, CDR2 SVGAGI. The V and J ends lost 9 bases and 4 bases, in that order; junction bases with no gene match: 3. The CDR3 loop spans 12 amino acids. CDR3 nucleotide sequence: TGTGCCAGTGGGACAGACGGAAACACCATATATTTT. Translation gives CASGTDGNTIYF.